One T cell receptor (beta chain) is described in this entry. The data were obtained in a study of blood T cell repertoires in COVID-19. About the research overall: There were acute and convalescent COVID-19 samples, and they came from the United States, Italy and Spain. The analysed material was cDNA or gDNA that came from T cells, B-cell-depleted T cells, or PBMCs.

Per the original methods: Reference gene primers were amplified, and this amplification served to estimate nucleated cell counts. TCRdb's table, derived via immunoSEQ multiplex PCR, lists solely in-frame clones and lacks some. V and J calls and clone size are those listed in that table; D and trimming were worked out from the DNA. The sample lists 150,000 or so clones; around 81% were seen once. This clonotype was sampled from a man in his 70s who had recovered from COVID-19. Material: peripheral blood.

The CDR3 reads CASSAGTSGSGVYEQYF. CDR3 sequence (DNA): TGTGCCAGCAGTGCCGGGACTAGCGGGAGCGGGGTCTACGAGCAGTACTTC. The chain couples TRBV6-2 or TRBV6-3 to TRBJ2-7, with 14 bases identical to TRBD2. Germline V gene data show CDR1 as MNHEY and CDR2 as SVGEGT. The CDR3 is 17 residues long. The V segment lost 5 bases and the J segment 3 bases; nucleotides outside the gene matches: 9.